This TCR beta chain was obtained from a study of blood T cell repertoires in COVID-19. Overall study: COVID-19 samples from acute and convalescent phases originated in the United States, Italy and Spain.

Donors were grouped by their self-reported clinical history. Repertoires were generated with immunoSEQ multiplex PCR, while TCRdb's copy carries only in-frame clones and drops some. This table has more than 400,000 clones, approximately 86% appearing once. The table lists this clone with a count of one. Germline V CDR1 and CDR2: SGHVS, FQNEAQ. This CDR3 comprises 18 residues. With 4 bases clipped from V and 1 base from J, the junction kept 7 bases outside the gene matches. The V call is TRBV7-8, the J call TRBJ2-2, with 12 positions matching TRBD2. Material: PBMCs or T cells enriched from blood (not recorded which). The TCR sequence derives from a woman aged 18-30 years who had recovered from COVID-19. The CDR3 region has the DNA TGTGCCAGCAGCTCCTCGTCGGGACTAGCGGGGAACACCGGGGAGCTGTTTTTT. As protein: CASSSSSGLAGNTGELFF.